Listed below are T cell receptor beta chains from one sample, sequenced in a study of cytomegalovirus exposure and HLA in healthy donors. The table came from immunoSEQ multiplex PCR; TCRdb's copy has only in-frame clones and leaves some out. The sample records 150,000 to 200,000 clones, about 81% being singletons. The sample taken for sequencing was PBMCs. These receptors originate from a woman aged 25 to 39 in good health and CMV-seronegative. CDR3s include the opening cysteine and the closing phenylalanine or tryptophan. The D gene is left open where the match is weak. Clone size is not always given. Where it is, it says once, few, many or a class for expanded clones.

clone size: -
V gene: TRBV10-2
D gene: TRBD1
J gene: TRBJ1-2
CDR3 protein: CASTFGQGALNGYTF
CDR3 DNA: TGCGCCAGCACTTTCGGACAGGGGGCGCTTAATGGCTACACCTTC

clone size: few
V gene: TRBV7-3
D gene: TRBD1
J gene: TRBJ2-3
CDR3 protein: CASSRTGADTQYF
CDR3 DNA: TGTGCCAGCAGCCGGACAGGGGCAGATACGCAGTATTTT

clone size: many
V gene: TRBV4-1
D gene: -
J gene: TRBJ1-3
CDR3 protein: CASSQEGGQIGNTIYF
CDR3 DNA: TGCGCCAGCAGCCAAGAGGGTGGACAGATTGGAAACACCATATATTTT

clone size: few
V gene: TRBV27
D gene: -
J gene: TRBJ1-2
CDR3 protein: CASSLFSVAGGLGYTF
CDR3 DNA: TGTGCCAGCAGTTTATTCTCAGTAGCGGGGGGCTTAGGCTACACCTTC

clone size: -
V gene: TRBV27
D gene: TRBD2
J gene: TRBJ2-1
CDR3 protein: CASSWGGTPGLAGDNEQFF
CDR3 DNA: TGTGCCAGCAGTTGGGGTGGGACACCGGGACTAGCGGGGGACAATGAGCAGTTCTTC

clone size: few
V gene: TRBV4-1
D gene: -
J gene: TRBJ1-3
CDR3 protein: CASSLGLPSGNTIYF
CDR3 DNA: TGCGCCAGCAGCCTGGGACTGCCCTCTGGAAACACCATATATTTT

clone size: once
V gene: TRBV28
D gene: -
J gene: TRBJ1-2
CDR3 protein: CASSENFYGYTF
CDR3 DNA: TGTGCCAGCAGTGAGAATTTCTATGGCTACACCTTC

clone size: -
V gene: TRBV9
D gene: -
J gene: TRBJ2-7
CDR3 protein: CASSVAGTYEQYF
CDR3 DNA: TGTGCCAGCAGCGTAGCGGGGACCTACGAGCAGTACTTC

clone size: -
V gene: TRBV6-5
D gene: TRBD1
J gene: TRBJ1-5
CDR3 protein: CASRKGTDSNQPQHF
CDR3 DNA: TGTGCCAGCAGAAAAGGGACAGATAGCAATCAGCCCCAGCATTTT

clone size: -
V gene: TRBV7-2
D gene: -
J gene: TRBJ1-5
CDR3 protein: CASSLESGFGNQPQHF
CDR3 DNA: TGTGCCAGCAGCTTAGAATCAGGGTTTGGGAATCAGCCCCAGCATTTT

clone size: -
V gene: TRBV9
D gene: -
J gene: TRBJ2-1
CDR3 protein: CASGRKSSYNEQFF
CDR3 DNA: TGTGCCAGCGGGCGAAAAAGCTCCTACAATGAGCAGTTCTTC

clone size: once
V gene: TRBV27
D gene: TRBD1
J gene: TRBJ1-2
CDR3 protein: CASSYGTDYGYTF
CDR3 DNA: TGTGCCAGCAGTTACGGGACAGACTATGGCTACACCTTC

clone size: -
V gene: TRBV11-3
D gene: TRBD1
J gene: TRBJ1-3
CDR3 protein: CASSTGVGNTIYF
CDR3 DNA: TGTGCCAGCAGCACAGGGGTTGGAAACACCATATATTTT

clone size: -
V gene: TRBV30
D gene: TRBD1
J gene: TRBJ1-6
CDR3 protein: CAWSGTGTHSYNSPLHF
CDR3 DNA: TGTGCCTGGAGTGGGACAGGAACGCACTCCTATAATTCACCCCTCCACTTT

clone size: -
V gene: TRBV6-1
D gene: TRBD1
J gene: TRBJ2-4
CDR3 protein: CASSIGQGASNIQYF
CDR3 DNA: TGTGCCAGCAGTATCGGACAGGGGGCTTCGAACATTCAGTACTTC

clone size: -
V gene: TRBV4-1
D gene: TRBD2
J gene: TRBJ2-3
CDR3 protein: CASSQGTLAGVSTDTQYF
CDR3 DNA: TGCGCCAGCAGCCAGGGAACCCTAGCGGGAGTTAGCACAGATACGCAGTATTTT

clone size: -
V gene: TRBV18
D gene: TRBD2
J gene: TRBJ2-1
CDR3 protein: CASSRSSGRNNEQFF
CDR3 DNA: TGTGCCAGCTCACGATCTAGCGGGAGGAACAATGAGCAGTTCTTC

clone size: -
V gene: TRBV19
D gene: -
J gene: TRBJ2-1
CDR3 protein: CASSLAVVYNEQFF
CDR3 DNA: TGTGCCAGTAGTTTAGCGGTCGTATACAATGAGCAGTTCTTC

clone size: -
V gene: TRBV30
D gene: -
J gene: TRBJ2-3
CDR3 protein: CAWSVRRGTDTQYF
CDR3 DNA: TGTGCCTGGAGTGTACGTAGGGGGACAGATACGCAGTATTTT

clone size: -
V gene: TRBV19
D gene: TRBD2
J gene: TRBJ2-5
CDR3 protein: CASSRSPLAGPAKVQETQYF
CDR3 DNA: TGTGCCAGTAGCCGGTCCCCCTTAGCGGGACCTGCCAAGGTTCAAGAGACCCAGTACTTC

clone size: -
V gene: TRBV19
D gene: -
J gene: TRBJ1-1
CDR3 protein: CASRHGMENEAFF
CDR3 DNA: TGTGCCAGTAGACACGGAATGGAGAATGAAGCTTTCTTT